This T cell receptor (beta chain) stems from a study of T-cell memory formation after mild COVID-19. TCRdb reanalysed the 5' RACE reads using MiXCR and keeps one entry per CDR3 protein. The data contain some 440,000 distinct CDR3 sequences, around a quarter of them singletons. This clonotype turned up a few times. The V and J ends lost 2 bases and 6 bases, in that order; junction bases with no gene match: 8. Germline CDR1 is SGHRS and CDR2 is YFSETQ. This CDR3 spans 15 amino acids. This receptor was obtained from an adult woman who had mild COVID-19 (a few samples of this study predate the infection). Cell type and time point are not known. The sample taken for sequencing was PBMCs or a T cell subset sorted from them (not recorded which). The chain uses TRBV5-1 and TRBJ1-5; TRBD1 agrees at 7 bases. CDR3 in DNA: TGCGCCAGCAGCTTTAGAGGGGGCGCGGGTCAGCCCCAGCATTTT. This gives the protein CASSFRGGAGQPQHF.